Following are 28 T cell receptor beta chains from one sample sequenced in a study of Ad26.COV2.S vaccination and SARS-CoV-2 variants. Treatment specified: 15 to 20 received Ad26.COV2.S at low or high dose, single or two shots; about 5 received placebo; per-sample allocation not given. Vaccine and placebo recipients were sampled on day 63 after the first injection. Produced via immunoSEQ multiplex PCR; TCRdb's table is partial and in-frame only. The top ten hold 2.5% of the sample, which has hundreds of thousands of clones, roughly nine tenths seen once. This specimen consisted of peripheral blood, obtained in a trial of Ad26.COV2.S vaccine versus placebo. These receptors originate from a person aged 18 to 65 who received the Ad26.COV2.S COVID-19 vaccine or a placebo.

Written as DNA, the CDR3 is TGCGCCAGCAGCTTGTTTGAAACTTACAATGAGCAGTTCTTC. Translating it yields CASSLFETYNEQFF. V gene TRBV5-1 combines with J gene TRBJ2-1; no firm D call. There are 14 residues in the CDR3. Trimming cost V 1 base and J 4 bases, with 9 bases left between them. The germline V gene encodes CDR1 SGHRS and CDR2 YFSETQ.

This chain connects TRBV5-1 to TRBJ1-2; D is unresolved. The germline V gene encodes CDR1 SGHRS and CDR2 YFSETQ. Trimming shortened V by 0 bases and J by 8 bases, and 14 bases separated the two germline ends. The CDR3 has 14 amino acids. CDR3 loop: CASSLEPGFLGYTF. The CDR3 DNA sequence: TGCGCCAGCAGCTTGGAGCCGGGGTTCCTCGGCTACACCTTC.

The chain joins TRBV3-1 (or the pseudogene TRBV3-2) to TRBJ2-7; no firm D call. Germline CDR1 is LGHDT and CDR2 is YNNKEL (reference sequence). The CDR3 is 13 amino acids. Trimming cost V 2 bases and J 4 bases, with 9 bases left between them. CDR3 in amino acids: CASSQTDLYEQYF. As DNA, the CDR3 is TGTGCCAGCAGCCAAACTGACTTGTACGAGCAGTACTTC.

The V gene is TRBV18, the J gene TRBJ1-2, with TRBD1 identical over 8 bases. Germline lookup yields CDR1 KGHSH and CDR2 LQKENI. V was clipped by 3 bases and J by 9 bases; unmatched bases: 9. The CDR3 covers 14 residues. The CDR3 bases are TGTGCCAGCTCACCGGGACAGGCTGAATGGCGCTACACCTTC. Protein sequence: CASSPGQAEWRYTF.

V gene TRBV28 combines with J gene TRBJ2-7; 8 nucleotides agree with TRBD1. Unmatched junction bases numbered 3, after V lost 5 bases and J lost 6 bases. The germline V gene encodes CDR1 MDHEN and CDR2 SYDVKM. The CDR3 has 12 amino acids. Here the CDR3 reads CASSLGQGEQYF. In nucleotides, the CDR3 is TGTGCCAGCAGTCTAGGACAGGGCGAGCAGTACTTC. The variable domain in full, completed from reference TRBV28 and TRBJ2-7, reads DVKVTQSSRYLVKRTGEKVFLECVQDMDHENMFWYRQDPGLGLRLIYFSYDVKMKEKGDIPEGYSVSREKKERFSLILESASTNQTSMYLCASSLGQGEQYFGPGTRLTVT.

Of note for this clone: Other DNA sequences in the same sample also yield this CDR3. The chain joins TRBV9 to TRBJ1-1, with D perhaps TRBD1 (5 bases). Looked up from germline, CDR1 is SGDLS and CDR2 is YYNGEE. The CDR3 extends over 13 amino acids. Trimming removed 3 bases at V and 2 bases at J, with 8 bases between. CDR3 in DNA: TGTGCCAGCAGCGGACAGACAAACACTGAAGCTTTCTTT. It is translated as CASSGQTNTEAFF.

The chain carries TRBV27 and TRBJ2-4; D is undetermined. Germline CDR1 and CDR2: MNHEY and SMNVEV (reference sequence). The CDR3 runs to 13 residues. Trimming took off 3 bases at V and 1 base at J, with 4 bases between the two ends. The CDR3 nucleotides are TGTGCCAGCAGTTTTTCGGCCAAAAACATTCAGTACTTC. It is translated as CASSFSAKNIQYF.

The chain has TRBV4-2 and TRBJ2-2; D gene unclear. The CDR3 runs 18 residues. V was pared by 1 base and J by 3 bases, with 18 bases between. Germline assignment: CDR1 LGHNA and CDR2 YNFKEQ. The CDR3 loop is CASSQAVGFVEYTGELFF. DNA for the CDR3: TGTGCCAGCAGCCAAGCGGTGGGGTTCGTCGAGTACACCGGGGAGCTGTTTTTT.

The genes are TRBV12-3 or TRBV12-4 and TRBJ2-5; D is unresolved. The CDR3 runs 11 residues. Trimming stripped 5 bases from V and 2 bases from J, with 3 bases between. As DNA, the CDR3 is TGTGCCAGCAGTGCTCAAGAGACCCAGTACTTC. Protein: CASSAQETQYF.

V and J are TRBV11-3 and TRBJ2-2; no clear D. Trimming took off 0 bases at V and 7 bases at J, with 6 bases between the two ends. The CDR3 spans 13 residues. Per germline, CDR1 SGHNT and CDR2 YENEEA. The CDR3 reads CASSLDLVGELFF. The CDR3 nucleotides read TGTGCCAGCAGCTTAGACCTTGTCGGGGAGCTGTTTTTT.

This chain joins TRBV5-5 and TRBJ1-2, with TRBD1 matching 8 bases. CDR1 is SGHKS and CDR2 is YYEKEE in the germline V gene (reference sequence). This CDR3 comprises 14 residues. Trimming removed 3 bases from V and 5 bases from J; junction bases left unmatched: 6. For the CDR3, the DNA is TGTGCCAGCAGCTCGCCCCACAGGGGGTATGGCTACACCTTC. Protein sequence: CASSSPHRGYGYTF.

This chain joins TRBV7-2 and TRBJ1-2; 9 bases match TRBD1. V dropped 4 bases and J dropped 5; count of bases not matched to a gene: 2. Germline V gene lookup returns CDR1 SGHTA and CDR2 FQGNSA. This CDR3 spans 13 amino acids. The CDR3: CASSYGTGYGYTF. CDR3 nucleotide sequence: TGTGCCAGCAGCTACGGGACAGGGTATGGCTACACCTTC.

The rearrangement joins TRBV4-1 to TRBJ1-2; D call uncertain. V was clipped by 0 bases and J by 7 bases, with 15 bases between them. CDR1 MGHRA and CDR2 YSYEKL come from the germline V gene. This CDR3 has 15 residues. The CDR3 here is CASSQDEEEAGGYTF. CDR3 nucleotide sequence: TGCGCCAGCAGCCAAGATGAGGAGGAGGCAGGTGGCTACACCTTC.

The gene calls are TRBV6-5 and TRBJ1-2; 9 nucleotides line up with TRBD1. Per the germline V gene, CDR1 is MNHEY and CDR2 is SVGAGI. The CDR3 runs 14 residues. J was trimmed by 3 bases and V by 6 bases; bases with no gene match: 5. The CDR3, as DNA: TGTGCCAGCAGATCGGGACAGGGCGACTATGGCTACACCTTC. It codes for CASRSGQGDYGYTF.

The chain couples TRBV5-4 to TRBJ2-7, with D perhaps matching TRBD2 (5 bases). From germline, CDR1 is SGHNT and CDR2 YYREEE (reference sequence). This CDR3 contains 14 residues. Trimming removed 2 bases at V and 3 bases at J, with 12 bases between. This CDR3 is CASSFGAEGYEQYF. The CDR3 DNA sequence: TGTGCCAGCAGCTTCGGCGCCGAGGGCTACGAGCAGTACTTC.

This clone was detected only a few times. The genes are TRBV15 and TRBJ2-5; TRBD2 agrees at 9 bases. The CDR3 length is 15 residues. The V gene end was trimmed by 8 bases and the J gene end by 1 base; junction bases not matched to a gene: 8. Looked up from germline, CDR1 is LNHNV and CDR2 is YYDKDF (reference sequence). The CDR3 DNA reads as TGTGCCACCTCCTGGGGCGGGGGGGCCCAAGAGACCCAGTACTTC. It yields the protein CATSWGGGAQETQYF. The full variable domain, rest sourced from reference TRBV15 and TRBJ2-5, is DAMVIQNPRYQVTQFGKPVTLSCSQTLNHNVMYWYQQKSSQAPKLLFHYYDKDFNNEADTPDNFQSRRPNTSFCFLDIRSPGLGDTAMYLCATSWGGGAQETQYFGPGTRLLVL.

This chain links TRBV6-6 with TRBJ1-6; D is possibly TRBD1 (5 bases). The ends were cut back, 0 bases at V and 10 bases at J, with 13 bases in the middle. From germline, CDR1 is MNHNY and CDR2 SVGAGI (reference sequence). The CDR3 loop spans 15 amino acids. The CDR3 here is CASSYSPGRRSPLHF. In DNA form, the CDR3 reads TGTGCCAGCAGTTACTCGCCGGGGCGGCGATCACCCCTCCACTTT.

This clone is a singleton in its sample. The V and J genes are TRBV6-5 and TRBJ1-1; 8 bases line up with TRBD1. The germline gives CDR1 MNHEY, CDR2 SVGAGI. With 2 bases clipped from V and 4 bases from J, the junction kept 3 bases outside the gene matches. The CDR3 is made up of 14 amino acids. In nucleotides, the CDR3 is TGTGCCAGCAGTTACACAGGGGGTCGCACTGAAGCTTTCTTT. It specifies CASSYTGGRTEAFF.

The chain recombines TRBV20-1 with TRBJ1-2; possible D gene TRBD1, 5 bases. Germline V lookup: CDR1 DFQATT, CDR2 SNEGSKA (reference sequence). The CDR3 is 13 residues long. V lost 3 bases, J lost 6 bases, and 14 bases lay in between. CDR3 sequence (DNA): TGCAGTGCTAGTCCAGGGCCAGGCGATGGCTACACCTTC. This codes for CSASPGPGDGYTF.

This clone appeared once. V is TRBV5-1 and J is TRBJ2-5; D might be TRBD1 or TRBD2, each matching 6 bases. Germline assignment: CDR1 SGHRS and CDR2 YFSETQ. This CDR3 is built from 14 residues. Trimming removed 1 base at V and 3 bases at J, with 10 bases between. Here the CDR3 DNA reads TGCGCCAGCAGCTTGACGGGGGCGGAAGAGACCCAGTACTTC. Its translation is CASSLTGAEETQYF. Based on the CDR3 plus reference TRBV5-1 and TRBJ2-5, the full variable domain is KAGVTQTPRYLIKTRGQQVTLSCSPISGHRSVSWYQQTPGQGLQFLFEYFSETQRNKGNFPGRFSGRQFSNSRSEMNVSTLELGDSALYLCASSLTGAEETQYFGPGTRLLVL.

The chain links TRBV7-2 to TRBJ1-2, with D possibly being TRBD1 (5 bases). The CDR3 spans 19 residues. Germline V lookup: CDR1 SGHTA, CDR2 FQGNSA. Trimming took 2 bases from V and 2 from J, leaving 24 bases between them. CDR3 sequence (DNA): TGTGCCAGCAGCTTACCGAGCCCCGGGACCGGGGGTTCCAACTATGGCTACACCTTC. Its translation is CASSLPSPGTGGSNYGYTF. Looking up the rest from reference TRBV7-2 and TRBJ1-2 gives the full variable domain: GAGVSQSPSNKVTEKGKDVELRCDPISGHTALYWYRQSLGQGLEFLIYFQGNSAPDKSGLPSDRFSAERTGGSVSTLTIQRTQQEDSAVYLCASSLPSPGTGGSNYGYTFGSGTRLTVV.

This chain joins TRBV2 and TRBJ2-6, with 7 bases identical to TRBD1. V trimming: 5 bases; J trimming: 9 bases; junction bases outside the gene matches: 10. The CDR3 has 15 amino acids. Germline loops: CDR1 SNHLY, CDR2 FYNNEI. The CDR3 DNA reads TGTGCCAGCAGTTCGACAGGGCGAACGGGCAACGTCCTGACTTTC. The encoded protein is CASSSTGRTGNVLTF.

The chain recombines TRBV28 with TRBJ2-7; a weak D match, TRBD1 (6 bases). The CDR3 loop spans 17 amino acids. CDR1 and CDR2 from the germline V gene are MDHEN and SYDVKM. The V end was cut by 5 bases, the J end by 3 bases, with 23 bases between. CDR3 residues: CASSARLGAVRHYEQYF. CDR3 bases: TGTGCCAGCAGTGCCAGGTTGGGGGCTGTAAGACACTACGAGCAGTACTTC.

This chain links TRBV5-1 with TRBJ2-1; 9 positions agree with TRBD2. With 4 bases clipped from V and 2 bases from J, the junction kept 4 bases outside the gene matches. Per the germline V gene, CDR1 is SGHRS and CDR2 is YFSETQ. The CDR3 extends over 15 amino acids. The CDR3 loop is CASSIIAGAYNEQFF. The CDR3 DNA sequence: TGCGCCAGCAGCATTATAGCGGGGGCCTACAATGAGCAGTTCTTC.

The chain joins TRBV5-1 to TRBJ2-5, with D possibly called TRBD1 or TRBD2 (5 bases each). Germline V gives CDR1 SGHRS, CDR2 YFSETQ. The length of the CDR3 is 16 residues. V was cut by 0 bases and J by 1 base, with 13 bases left in between. CDR3 coding DNA: TGCGCCAGCAGCTTGGCCCCAGCCGGGGCCCAAGAGACCCAGTACTTC. Amino acid sequence: CASSLAPAGAQETQYF.

The gene calls are TRBV11-3 and TRBJ2-2; 8 bases fit TRBD1. CDR1 and CDR2 (germline): SGHNT, YENEEA. This CDR3 is 16 amino acids long. The V gene end was trimmed by 7 bases and the J gene end by 4 bases; junction bases not matched to a gene: 11. CDR3 region: CASTIRRGQVTGELFF. The CDR3 nucleotides read TGTGCCAGCACCATACGACGGGGACAGGTCACCGGGGAGCTGTTTTTT.

The chain has TRBV19 and TRBJ2-2; D assignment may be TRBD1 or TRBD2 (5 bases each). This CDR3 contains 19 residues. Germline-derived CDR1 and CDR2 are LNHDA and SQIVND (reference sequence). V lost 3 bases, J lost 5 bases, and 25 bases lay in between. CDR3 coding DNA: TGTGCCAGTAGTATGACTTCCCCTAGGGGAGTGCTGGGGACCGGGGAGCTGTTTTTT. This sequence encodes CASSMTSPRGVLGTGELFF.

The DNA of the CDR3 is TGTGCCAGCAGTTTAGCGGGAGACGGGGCAGATACGCAGTATTTT. This encodes CASSLAGDGADTQYF. This chain joins TRBV28 and TRBJ2-3, with 7 bases aligning to TRBD2. The V segment lost 2 bases and the J segment 4 bases; nucleotides outside the gene matches: 6. Germline CDR1 MDHEN, CDR2 SYDVKM. This CDR3 spans 15 amino acids. The variable domain in full, with the rest retrieved from reference TRBV28 and TRBJ2-3, is DVKVTQSSRYLVKRTGEKVFLECVQDMDHENMFWYRQDPGLGLRLIYFSYDVKMKEKGDIPEGYSVSREKKERFSLILESASTNQTSMYLCASSLAGDGADTQYFGPGTRLTVL.